The text below deals with one TCR beta chain. As yet, its antigen is unknown. The sample originates from a study of lymphopenia after photon versus proton radiotherapy. Study-wide findings and caveats: Oligoclonal CD8+ Temra expansion after nadir drove photon patients' diversity drop. Proton therapy kept repertoires fairly stable, unlike photons, which gained effector/memory cells.

Sequencing was performed with immunoSEQ multiplex PCR; in TCRdb, only in-frame clones are kept and a portion is missing. This table holds 68,000 or so clones, approximately 91% found once. Germline-derived CDR1 and CDR2 are LGHNA and YNFKEQ. CDR3 length: 15 amino acids. Trimming pared 4 bases from V and 5 bases from J, leaving 17 bases between. The chain joins TRBV4-2 to TRBJ2-5; maybe TRBD1 (7 bases). The sequencing used peripheral blood, collected from a patient treated with photon-based radiotherapy. The source of this sequence is a woman between 65 and 79 years old with pancreatic cancer. This CDR3 reads CASSPNGGGRETQYF. The CDR3 region has the DNA TGTGCCAGCAGCCCCAACGGAGGGGGCCGGGAGACCCAGTACTTC.